The present TCR beta chain was sequenced within a study of blood T cell repertoires in COVID-19. Overall study: Samples taken during acute and convalescent COVID-19 were collected in the United States, Italy and Spain.

The germline V gene encodes CDR1 SGHDN and CDR2 FVKESK. V was cut by 4 bases and J by 1 base, with 13 bases left in between. CDR3 size: 15 residues. Sequencing was performed with immunoSEQ multiplex PCR; in TCRdb, only in-frame clones are kept and a portion is missing. Of around 200,000 clones listed, approximately 85% were seen once; the top ten hold approximately 11%. Source material: peripheral blood. The V call is TRBV14, the J call TRBJ1-1, with D tentatively TRBD1 (5 bases). The clonotype comes from a human donor with active or convalescent COVID-19. The donor label of this sample is uncertain. The CDR3 protein is CASSPHRTGNTEAFF. The CDR3 DNA is TGTGCCAGCAGCCCGCACCGTACAGGGAACACTGAAGCTTTCTTT.